The T cell receptor beta chain under discussion was sequenced for a study of spatial heterogeneity in lung cancer. Whole-study context: The donor population consisted of approximately 70 patients with untreated, early-stage non-small cell lung cancer.

TCRdb processed the 5' RACE reads anew with MiXCR; each CDR3 protein has one entry. The data contain 35,000 to 45,000 distinct CDR3 sequences, more than 6.5% of them singletons. As concerns this clonotype: Its target is not known.

Time point reported: blood at routine non-recurrence follow-up after resection. General study points: There were more appearances of ubiquitous expanded tumor TCRs in blood at resection than at follow-up.

The starting material was PBMCs, obtained at follow-up. The source is a male donor with early-stage non-small cell lung cancer.

The CDR3 region is CASSLARQTGGEQYF. CDR3 bases: TGCGCCAGCAGCTTGGCTCGGCAGACGGGGGGCGAGCAGTACTTC. This chain uses TRBV5-1 with TRBJ2-7; TRBD2 matches at 7 bases. The trim removed 0 bases at V and 6 bases at J, leaving 9 bases unmatched. The germline V gene has CDR1 SGHRS and CDR2 YFSETQ. CDR3 length equals 15 residues.